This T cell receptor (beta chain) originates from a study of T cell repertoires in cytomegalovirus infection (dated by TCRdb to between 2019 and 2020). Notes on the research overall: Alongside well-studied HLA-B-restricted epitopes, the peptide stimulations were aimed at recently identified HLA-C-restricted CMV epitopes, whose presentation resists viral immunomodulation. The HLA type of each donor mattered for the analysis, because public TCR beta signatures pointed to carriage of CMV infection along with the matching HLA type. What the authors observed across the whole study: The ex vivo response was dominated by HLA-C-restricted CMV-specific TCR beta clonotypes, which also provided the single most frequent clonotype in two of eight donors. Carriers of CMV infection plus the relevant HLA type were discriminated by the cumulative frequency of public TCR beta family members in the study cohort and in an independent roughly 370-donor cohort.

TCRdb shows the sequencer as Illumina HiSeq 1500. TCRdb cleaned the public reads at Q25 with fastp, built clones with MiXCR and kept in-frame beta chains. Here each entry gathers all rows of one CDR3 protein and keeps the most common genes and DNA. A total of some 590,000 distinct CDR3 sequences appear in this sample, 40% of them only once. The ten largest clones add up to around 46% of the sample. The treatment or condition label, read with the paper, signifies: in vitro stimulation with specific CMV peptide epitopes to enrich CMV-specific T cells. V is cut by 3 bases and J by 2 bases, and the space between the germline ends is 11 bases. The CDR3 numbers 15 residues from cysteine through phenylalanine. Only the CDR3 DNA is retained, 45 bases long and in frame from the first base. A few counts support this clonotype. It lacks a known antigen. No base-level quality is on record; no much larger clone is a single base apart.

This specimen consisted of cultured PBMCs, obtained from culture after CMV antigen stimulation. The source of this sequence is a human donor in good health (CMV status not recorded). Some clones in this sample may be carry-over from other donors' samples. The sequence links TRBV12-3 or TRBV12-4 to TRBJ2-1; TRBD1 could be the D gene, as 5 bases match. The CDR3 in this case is CASSFADRPYNEQFF. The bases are TGTGCCAGCAGTTTCGCCGACAGACCCTACAATGAGCAGTTCTTC.